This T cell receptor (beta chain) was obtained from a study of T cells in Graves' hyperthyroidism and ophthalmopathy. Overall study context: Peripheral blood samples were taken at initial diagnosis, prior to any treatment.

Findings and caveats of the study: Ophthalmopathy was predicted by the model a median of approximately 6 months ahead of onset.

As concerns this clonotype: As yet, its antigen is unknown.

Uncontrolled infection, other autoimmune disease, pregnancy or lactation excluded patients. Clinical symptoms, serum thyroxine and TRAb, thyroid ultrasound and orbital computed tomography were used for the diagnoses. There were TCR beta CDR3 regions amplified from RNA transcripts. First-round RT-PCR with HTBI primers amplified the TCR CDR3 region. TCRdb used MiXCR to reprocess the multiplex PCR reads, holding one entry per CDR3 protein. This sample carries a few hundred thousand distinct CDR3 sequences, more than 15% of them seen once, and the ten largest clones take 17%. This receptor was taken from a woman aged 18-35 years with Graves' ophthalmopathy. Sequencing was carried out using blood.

The CDR3: CASNGRGLSYEQYF. The DNA for the CDR3 is TGTGCCAGCAACGGCAGGGGGTTATCCTACGAGCAGTACTTC. This chain uses TRBV6-2 or TRBV6-3 with TRBJ2-7; 7 nucleotides line up with TRBD1. The V and J ends lost 7 bases and 1 base, in that order; junction bases with no gene match: 7. Germline V gene lookup returns CDR1 MNHEY and CDR2 SVGEGT. This CDR3 region has 14 residues.